These 9 T cell receptor beta chains share one sample of origin, sequenced in a study of cytomegalovirus exposure and HLA in healthy donors. Use of 60 Vbeta and 13 Jbeta primers characterized the PCR. TCRdb's table, derived via immunoSEQ multiplex PCR, lists solely in-frame clones and lacks some. Of roughly 120,000 clones in the sample, less than 85% were seen once. Specimen: PBMCs. The receptor set was obtained from a young man in good health and CMV-seronegative.

The chain couples TRBV29-1 to TRBJ1-2; TRBD1 might be the D (6 bases). This CDR3 comprises 13 residues. With 0 bases removed from V and 5 bases from J, the gap between germline ends came to 10 bases. Looked up from germline, CDR1 is SQVTM and CDR2 is ANQGSEA. The CDR3 nucleotides are TGCAGCGTTGAAGAAAAGGACAGTTATGGCTACACCTTC. Protein product: CSVEEKDSYGYTF.

This clone was observed a few times. This sequence joins TRBV18 and TRBJ2-1; 13 nucleotides agree with TRBD2. Germline V gene sequence: CDR1 KGHSH, CDR2 LQKENI. The CDR3 runs 16 residues. The V and J ends lost 0 bases and 7 bases, in that order; junction bases with no gene match: 3. The CDR3 loop reads CASSPPGLAGVNEQFF. The CDR3, as DNA: TGTGCCAGCTCACCACCAGGACTAGCGGGAGTAAATGAGCAGTTCTTC. Using reference TRBV18 and TRBJ2-1 for the parts outside the CDR3, the full variable domain is NAGVMQNPRHLVRRRGQEARLRCSPMKGHSHVYWYRQLPEEGLKFMVYLQKENIIDESGMPKERFSAEFPKEGPSILRIQQVVRGDSAAYFCASSPPGLAGVNEQFFGPGTRLTVL.

This clone was counted once. The genes are TRBV7-8 and TRBJ1-5; no clear D gene. The CDR3 spans 18 residues. Trimming took off 6 bases at V and 0 bases at J, with 21 bases between the two ends. Per the germline V gene, CDR1 is SGHVS and CDR2 is FQNEAQ. The CDR3 nucleotides read TGTGCCAGCAGAAAAACAGACGTTGGGCCGGATAGCAATCAGCCCCAGCATTTT. This codes for CASRKTDVGPDSNQPQHF.

The chain combines TRBV6-5 with TRBJ2-7; 8 bases map to TRBD1. The CDR3 length is 13 residues. Germline trimming cut 10 bases from V and 1 base from J; bases unmatched to any gene: 6. The germline V gene encodes CDR1 MNHEY and CDR2 SVGAGI. CDR3 loop: CATGQGPSYEQYF. CDR3 nucleotide sequence: TGTGCCACAGGACAGGGCCCTTCCTACGAGCAGTACTTC.

V and J are TRBV27 and TRBJ2-7; a weak D match, TRBD2 (6 bases). The CDR3 has 14 amino acids. Trimming removed 6 bases at V and 0 bases at J, with 12 bases between. Germline assignment: CDR1 MNHEY and CDR2 SMNVEV (reference sequence). The CDR3 DNA is TGTGCCAGCAGACTGACGGGGGTCTCCTACGAGCAGTACTTC. Translated, it gives CASRLTGVSYEQYF.

This chain connects TRBV29-1 to TRBJ1-2; D possibly corresponds to TRBD1 (5 bases). Between the trimmed V and J ends, which lost 0 bases and 0 bases, there was a span of 17 bases. This CDR3 is built from 17 residues. Germline V gives CDR1 SQVTM, CDR2 ANQGSEA. CDR3 DNA sequence: TGCAGCGTTGAAGACCAGGGATTTTTAACGGCTAACTATGGCTACACCTTC. Protein product: CSVEDQGFLTANYGYTF.

This clone appeared a single time. The rearrangement links TRBV11-2 to TRBJ2-3, with TRBD1 matching over 7 bases. The junction had 5 bases not matched to a gene; V was cut back by 2 bases and J by 6 bases. Germline assignment: CDR1 SGHAT and CDR2 FQNNGV. The CDR3 contains 14 residues. In DNA form, the CDR3 reads TGTGCCAGCAGCTTACTGACAGGGCGTGATACGCAGTATTTT. Encoded protein: CASSLLTGRDTQYF.

The chain carries TRBV5-6 and TRBJ2-3; 9 bases are a match to TRBD1. Trimming took 3 bases from V and 3 from J; bases not matched to a gene: 8. CDR3 size: 16 residues. Germline V CDR1 and CDR2: SGHDT, YYEEEE. CDR3 sequence: CASSYRGPDPTDTQYF. The CDR3, as DNA: TGTGCCAGCAGCTACAGGGGGCCCGACCCTACAGATACGCAGTATTTT. The whole variable domain, remainder taken from reference TRBV5-6 and TRBJ2-3, is DAGVTQSPTHLIKTRGQQVTLRCSPKSGHDTVSWYQQALGQGPQFIFQYYEEEERQRGNFPDRFSGHQFPNYSSELNVNALLLGDSALYLCASSYRGPDPTDTQYFGPGTRLTVL.

This chain uses TRBV27 with TRBJ2-7; weak D call: TRBD2 (6 bases). The CDR3 has 12 amino acids. V dropped 6 bases and J dropped 3 bases, with 9 bases sitting between them. CDR1 MNHEY and CDR2 SMNVEV come from the germline V gene (reference sequence). The CDR3 reads CASRASVYEQYF. The DNA of the CDR3 is TGTGCCAGCAGGGCTAGCGTCTACGAGCAGTACTTC.